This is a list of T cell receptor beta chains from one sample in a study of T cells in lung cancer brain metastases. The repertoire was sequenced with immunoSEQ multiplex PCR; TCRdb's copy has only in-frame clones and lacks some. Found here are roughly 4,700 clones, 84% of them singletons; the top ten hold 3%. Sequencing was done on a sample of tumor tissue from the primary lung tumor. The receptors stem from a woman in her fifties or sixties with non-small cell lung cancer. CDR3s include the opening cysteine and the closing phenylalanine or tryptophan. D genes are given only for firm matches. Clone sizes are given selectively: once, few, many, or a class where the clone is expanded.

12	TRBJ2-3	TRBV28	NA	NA	CASSSHGDTQYF	TGTGCCAGCAGTTCCCACGGGGATACGCAGTATTTT
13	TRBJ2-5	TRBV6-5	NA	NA	CASSSLQGIAQYF	TGTGCCAGCAGTTCCCTACAGGGAATTGCCCAGTACTTC
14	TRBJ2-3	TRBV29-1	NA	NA	CSVEGGRGTDTQYF	TGCAGCGTTGAAGGAGGACGAGGCACAGATACGCAGTATTTT
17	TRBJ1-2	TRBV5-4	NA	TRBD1	CASSLVGGRTSNYGYTF	TGTGCCAGCAGCTTGGTAGGGGGCCGTACGTCTAACTATGGCTACACCTTC
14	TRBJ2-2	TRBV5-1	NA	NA	CASSKGLNTGELFF	TGCGCCAGCAGTAAGGGTTTGAACACCGGGGAGCTGTTTTTT
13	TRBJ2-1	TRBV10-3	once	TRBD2	CAIRGGRYNEQFF	TGTGCCATCAGGGGAGGGAGGTACAATGAGCAGTTCTTC
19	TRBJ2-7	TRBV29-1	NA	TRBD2	CSVEDRGGLAGLSSYEQYF	TGCAGCGTTGAAGATCGGGGGGGACTAGCGGGATTAAGCTCCTACGAGCAGTACTTC
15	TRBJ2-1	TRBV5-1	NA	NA	CASSPFEVGRVEQFF	TGCGCCAGCAGCCCCTTTGAAGTGGGCCGTGTTGAGCAGTTCTTC
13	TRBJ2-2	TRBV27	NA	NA	CASSLSSTGELFF	TGTGCCAGCAGTTTATCTAGTACCGGGGAGCTGTTTTTT
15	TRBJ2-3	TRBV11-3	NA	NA	CASSSGRGFADTQYF	TGTGCCAGCAGCTCAGGACGGGGGTTCGCAGATACGCAGTATTTT
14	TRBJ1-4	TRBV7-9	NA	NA	CASSPGLRNEKLFF	TGTGCCAGCAGCCCGGGACTGAGAAATGAAAAACTGTTTTTT
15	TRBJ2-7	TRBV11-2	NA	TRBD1	CASSPPGTGVHEQYF	TGTGCCAGCAGCCCGCCCGGGACAGGGGTGCACGAGCAGTACTTC
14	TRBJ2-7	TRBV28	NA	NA	CASSFWAQIYEQYF	TGTGCCAGCAGTTTTTGGGCCCAGATCTACGAGCAGTACTTC
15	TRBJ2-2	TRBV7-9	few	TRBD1	CASSLDRGWTGELFF	TGTGCCAGCAGCTTAGACAGGGGATGGACCGGGGAGCTGTTTTTT
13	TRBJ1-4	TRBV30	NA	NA	CAWSKNPDQKLFF	TGTGCCTGGAGTAAAAACCCCGACCAAAAACTGTTTTTT
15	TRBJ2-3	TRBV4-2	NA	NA	CASSQGLRSTDTQYF	TGTGCCAGCAGCCAAGGCTTAAGATCCACAGATACGCAGTATTTT
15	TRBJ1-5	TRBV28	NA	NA	CASSPTWEVGQPQHF	TGTGCCAGCAGTCCGACTTGGGAAGTTGGTCAGCCCCAGCATTTT
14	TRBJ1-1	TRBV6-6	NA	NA	CASSSPSEGSEAFF	TGTGCCAGCAGTTCTCCCTCGGAGGGATCTGAAGCTTTCTTT
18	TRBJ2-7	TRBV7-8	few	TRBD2	CASSSTLAGGPTLTEQYF	TGTGCCAGCAGCTCTACGCTAGCGGGAGGGCCTACCCTCACCGAGCAGTACTTC
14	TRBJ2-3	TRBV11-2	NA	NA	CASNLDLGGDTQYF	TGTGCCAGCAACTTAGATCTGGGGGGAGATACGCAGTATTTT
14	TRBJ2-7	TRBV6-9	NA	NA	CASSPMGTFNEQYF	TGTGCCAGCAGCCCCATGGGTACCTTCAACGAGCAGTACTTC
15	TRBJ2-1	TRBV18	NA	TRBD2	CASSGTSGSYNEQFF	TGTGCCAGCTCAGGGACTAGCGGGAGCTACAATGAGCAGTTCTTC
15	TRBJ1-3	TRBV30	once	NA	CAWSVRGDSGNIIYF	TGTGCTTGGAGTGTACGTGGAGACTCTGGAAACATCATATATTTT
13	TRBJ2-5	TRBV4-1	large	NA	CASSPAGLETQYF	TGCGCCAGCAGCCCAGCCGGGTTAGAGACCCAGTACTTC